Listed here are 16 T cell receptor beta chains from one sample, sequenced in a study of cytomegalovirus exposure and HLA in healthy donors. This table comes from immunoSEQ multiplex PCR, and its TCRdb copy is limited to in-frame clones, with some not included. The table includes more than 110,000 clones, 88% detected once. The sequenced sample consisted of PBMCs. The receptors originated from a woman younger than 35 in good health and CMV-seropositive.

This chain's CDR3 is CASLELAGGNEQYF. In DNA, the CDR3 is TGTGCCAGCTTAGAATTAGCGGGAGGAAACGAGCAGTACTTC. The gene calls are TRBV2 and TRBJ2-7; TRBD2 matches at 10 bases. This CDR3 is 14 amino acids long. The germline gives CDR1 SNHLY, CDR2 FYNNEI. J gave up 5 bases and V 8 bases, and 9 bases lay outside the gene matches.

The V gene is TRBV28, the J gene TRBJ2-7; tentatively, D is TRBD2 (5 bases). The CDR3 has 13 residues. The germline V gene has CDR1 MDHEN and CDR2 SYDVKM. Between the trimmed V and J ends, which lost 6 bases and 0 bases, there was a span of 9 bases. CDR3 DNA: TGTGCCAGCAGGGCGGGTAGCTCCTACGAGCAGTACTTC. Translated: CASRAGSSYEQYF.

The chain is built from TRBV6-5 and TRBJ2-1; TRBD2 agrees at 9 bases. V shed 4 bases, J shed 13 bases, and the junction held 11 bases outside the gene matches. CDR1 and CDR2 (germline): MNHEY, SVGAGI. The length of the CDR3 is 14 residues. The CDR3 nucleotides read TGTGCCAGCAGTTTGCCGGCGGGAGGGGGGGGTCAGTTCTTC. Protein product: CASSLPAGGGGQFF.

The chain couples TRBV4-3 to TRBJ1-2, with unresolved D. CDR1 LGHNA and CDR2 YSLEER come from the germline V gene. Trimming stripped 3 bases from V and 0 bases from J, with 11 bases between. This CDR3 spans 15 amino acids. The CDR3 protein is CASSQRVGANYGYTF. The CDR3 DNA reads TGCGCCAGCAGCCAGCGCGTTGGAGCTAACTATGGCTACACCTTC.

The CDR3 region has the DNA TGTGCCAGTTCTCTAGCGGGAGTGATCAATGAGCAGTTCTTC. Its translation: CASSLAGVINEQFF. The V call is TRBV2, the J call TRBJ2-1; the match to TRBD2 covers 10 bases. Germline V gene lookup returns CDR1 SNHLY and CDR2 FYNNEI. This CDR3 contains 14 residues. V trimming: 9 bases; J trimming: 6 bases; junction bases outside the gene matches: 8. The variable domain in full, completed from reference TRBV2 and TRBJ2-1, reads EPEVTQTPSHQVTQMGQEVILRCVPISNHLYFYWYRQILGQKVEFLVSFYNNEISEKSEIFDDQFSVERPDGSNFTLKIRSTKLEDSAMYFCASSLAGVINEQFFGPGTRLTVL.

V is TRBV7-9 and J is TRBJ2-3; 8 nucleotides line up with TRBD2. Germline CDR1 SEHNR, CDR2 FQNEAQ (reference sequence). Trimming cost V 5 bases and J 5 bases; bases outside gene matches: 12. This CDR3 has 16 amino acids. The chain's CDR3 is CASSTSSGAVGDTQYF. CDR3 sequence (DNA): TGTGCCAGCAGCACAAGTAGCGGGGCGGTGGGAGATACGCAGTATTTT.

The chain uses TRBV7-8 and TRBJ1-4; D remains ambiguous. This CDR3 spans 15 amino acids. Trimming stripped 5 bases from V and 0 bases from J, with 10 bases between. CDR1 and CDR2 from the germline V gene are SGHVS and FQNEAQ. The CDR3 protein is CASSLGAATNEKLFF. The CDR3, as DNA: TGTGCCAGCAGCCTGGGAGCTGCAACTAATGAAAAACTGTTTTTT.

The rearrangement joins TRBV4-2 to TRBJ1-2; D is unclear. V lost 1 base, J lost 7 bases, and 13 bases lay in between. This CDR3 contains 14 residues. Germline loops: CDR1 LGHNA, CDR2 YNFKEQ. The CDR3 loop reads CASSQVEVRGGYTF. CDR3 coding DNA: TGTGCCAGCAGCCAAGTGGAGGTCAGAGGTGGCTACACCTTC.

The chain couples TRBV2 to TRBJ2-5; 10 bases fit TRBD2. Trimming took 9 bases from V and 0 from J; bases not matched to a gene: 7. The CDR3 is made up of 15 amino acids. CDR1 SNHLY and CDR2 FYNNEI come from the germline V gene. The CDR3, as DNA: TGTGCCAGGATAGCTAGCGGGAGAAACCAAGAGACCCAGTACTTC. Protein: CARIASGRNQETQYF.

V gene TRBV4-1 combines with J gene TRBJ1-1; D perhaps matches TRBD1 (6 bases). The CDR3 loop spans 14 amino acids. Germline V gene data show CDR1 as MGHRA and CDR2 as YSYEKL. V was shortened by 4 bases and J by 8 bases, with 17 bases between the two germline ends. DNA of the CDR3: TGCGCCAGCAGCCTCCACACCGGACAGACAGAAGCTTTCTTT. Amino acids: CASSLHTGQTEAFF.

The V and J genes are TRBV28 and TRBJ1-1; D gene ambiguous. Germline V gene sequence: CDR1 MDHEN, CDR2 SYDVKM. V lost 6 bases and J 3 bases, leaving 20 bases between the germline ends. CDR3 length: 16 amino acids. The CDR3 DNA sequence: TGTGCCAGCAGGAGCGGACGGGGAATACTTCACACTGAAGCTTTCTTT. Translated: CASRSGRGILHTEAFF.

The V gene is TRBV29-1, the J gene TRBJ1-2; possibly TRBD1 for D (6 bases). This CDR3 is 15 amino acids long. CDR1 is SQVTM, CDR2 ANQGSEA, per germline. V was cut by 4 bases and J by 4 bases, with 19 bases left in between. CDR3 nucleotide sequence: TGCAGCGTTGCAACTCCACAGGGCCAGCTCTATGGCTACACCTTC. Its translation: CSVATPQGQLYGYTF.

The chain employs TRBV27 and TRBJ1-1; D call uncertain. Trimming cost V 6 bases and J 2 bases, with 4 bases left between them. Germline CDR1 reads MNHEY; CDR2 reads SMNVEV (reference sequence). The CDR3 loop spans 11 amino acids. CDR3 coding DNA: TGTGCCAGCAGAGCTAACACTGAAGCTTTCTTT. Its protein product is CASRANTEAFF.

The chain uses TRBV7-9 and TRBJ1-2, with 8 bases matching TRBD1. Germline V lookup: CDR1 SEHNR, CDR2 FQNEAQ (reference sequence). The J segment lost 2 bases and the V segment lost 5 bases, leaving 4 bases of the junction unmatched. The CDR3 spans 14 residues. The CDR3 protein is CASSPGQGNYGYTF. As DNA, the CDR3 is TGTGCCAGCAGCCCTGGACAGGGAAACTATGGCTACACCTTC.

V usage is TRBV6-5 and J usage is TRBJ1-3; the match to TRBD1 covers 9 bases. The CDR3 has 15 amino acids. The V segment lost 1 base and the J segment 9 bases; nucleotides outside the gene matches: 7. Germline loops: CDR1 MNHEY, CDR2 SVGAGI. CDR3 loop: CASSYLRTGDGTIYF. For the CDR3, the DNA is TGTGCCAGCAGTTACTTAAGGACAGGGGACGGCACCATATATTTT.

The CDR3 is CASSITGGSGYTF. As DNA, the CDR3 is TGTGCCAGTAGTATTACAGGGGGCAGTGGCTACACCTTC. The chain couples TRBV19 to TRBJ1-2; 9 nucleotides align to TRBD1. The V gene's germline CDR1 is LNHDA and CDR2 SQIVND (reference sequence). Germline trimming cut 3 bases from V and 7 bases from J; bases unmatched to any gene: 3. This CDR3 has 13 amino acids.